The TCR beta chain under discussion was sequenced for a study of shared clonotypes between healthy human individuals. In the study overall: Donors had three CD4 naive, three CD4 memory, two CD8 naive and one CD8 memory plate apiece.

Repertoires were generated with immunoSEQ multiplex PCR, while TCRdb's copy carries only in-frame clones and drops some. The sample has around 1.5 million clones, 95% to 99% seen once. A CD45RA+ naive subset and a CD45RA-negative memory subset were split from CD4+ cells. This CDR3 region has 16 residues. Trimming pared 3 bases from V and 9 bases from J, leaving 21 bases between. CDR1 and CDR2 from the germline V gene are KGHSH and LQKENI. With regard to this clone: Antigen: not known.

Study observations and caveats: All-four-donor shared clonotypes had higher generation probabilities than non-shared clonotypes did. A generally larger estimated richness was seen in naive subsets than in memory subsets.

The chain has TRBV18 and TRBJ1-5, with D possibly being TRBD1 (5 bases). Material: naive CD4+ T cells sorted from blood. The subset is: CD45RA+ positively selected. The TCR sequence derives from a man aged 25-40 years in good health. The CDR3 is CASSPAGRPGQGPQHF. CDR3 sequence (DNA): TGTGCCAGCTCACCGGCGGGACGCCCTGGACAAGGGCCCCAGCATTTT.